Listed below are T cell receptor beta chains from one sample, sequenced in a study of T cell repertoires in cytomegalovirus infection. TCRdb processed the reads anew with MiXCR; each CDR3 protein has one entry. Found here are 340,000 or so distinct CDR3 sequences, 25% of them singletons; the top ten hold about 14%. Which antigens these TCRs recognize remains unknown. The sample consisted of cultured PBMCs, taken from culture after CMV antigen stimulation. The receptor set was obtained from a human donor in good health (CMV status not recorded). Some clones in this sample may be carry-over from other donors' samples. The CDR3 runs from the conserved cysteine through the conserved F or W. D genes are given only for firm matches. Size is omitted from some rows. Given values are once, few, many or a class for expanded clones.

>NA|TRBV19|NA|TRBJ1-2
CASSIGQLNNYGYTF
TGTGCCAGTAGTATCGGACAGCTTAATAACTATGGCTACACCTTC
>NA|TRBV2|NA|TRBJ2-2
CASRSSGSTGELFF
TGTGCCAGCAGGTCGTCAGGATCCACCGGGGAGCTGTTTTTT
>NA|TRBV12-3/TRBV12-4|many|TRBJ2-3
CASKQRGARTDTQYF
TGTGCCAGCAAGCAAAGGGGGGCCCGCACAGATACGCAGTATTTT
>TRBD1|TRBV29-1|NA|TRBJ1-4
CSVEGTGDEKLFF
TGCAGCGTTGAAGGGACAGGGGACGAAAAACTGTTTTTT
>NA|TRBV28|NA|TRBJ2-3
CASTPGDTQYF
TGTGCCAGCACCCCGGGCGATACGCAGTATTTT
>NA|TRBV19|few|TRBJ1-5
CASTTGGPSPQHF
TGTGCCAGTACGACGGGGGGCCCATCGCCCCAGCATTTT
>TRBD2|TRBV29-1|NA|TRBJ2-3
CSVDGLAGGADTQYF
TGCAGCGTTGATGGACTAGCGGGAGGGGCAGATACGCAGTATTTT
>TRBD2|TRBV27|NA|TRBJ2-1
CASWASGTYNEQFF
TGTGCCAGCTGGGCTAGCGGGACGTACAATGAGCAGTTCTTC
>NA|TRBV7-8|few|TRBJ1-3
CASSKTGSFSGNTIYF
TGTGCCAGCAGCAAGACAGGTAGCTTCTCTGGAAACACCATATATTTT
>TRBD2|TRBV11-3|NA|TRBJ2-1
CASSLSGGGLMDEQFF
TGTGCCAGCAGCCTAAGCGGGGGCGGACTCATGGATGAGCAGTTCTTC
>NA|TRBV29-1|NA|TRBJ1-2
CSVGLGGAGENGYTF
TGCAGCGTTGGCTTGGGGGGGGCAGGAGAAAATGGCTACACCTTC
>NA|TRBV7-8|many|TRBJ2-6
CASSRTESGANVLTF
TGTGCCAGCAGCAGGACAGAGTCTGGGGCCAACGTCCTGACTTTC
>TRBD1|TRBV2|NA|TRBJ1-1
CASRDRRSTEAFF
TGTGCCAGCAGGGACAGGAGGAGCACTGAAGCTTTCTTT
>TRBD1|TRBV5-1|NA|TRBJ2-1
CASRPGQAPNNEQFF
TGCGCCAGCAGACCGGGACAGGCTCCAAACAATGAGCAGTTCTTC
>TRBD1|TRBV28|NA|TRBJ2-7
CASCRTGSKYEQYF
TGTGCCAGCTGCCGGACAGGGAGTAAGTACGAGCAGTACTTC
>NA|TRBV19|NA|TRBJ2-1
CASSTSFPGRARYNEQFF
TGTGCCAGTAGTACTTCCTTTCCAGGGCGCGCGCGCTACAATGAGCAGTTCTTC
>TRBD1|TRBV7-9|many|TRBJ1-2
CASSLFGTEVDYGYTF
TGTGCCAGCAGCTTATTTGGGACAGAGGTCGACTATGGCTACACCTTC
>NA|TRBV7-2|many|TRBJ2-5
CASSPGTHQETQYF
TGTGCCAGCAGCCCTGGCACACACCAAGAGACCCAGTACTTC
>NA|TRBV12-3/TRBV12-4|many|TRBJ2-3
CASSERDTQYF
TGTGCCAGCAGTGAGCGTGATACGCAGTATTTT
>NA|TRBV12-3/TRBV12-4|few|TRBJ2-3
CASSPRRGGTDTQYF
TGTGCCAGCAGCCCACGGCGTGGGGGCACAGATACGCAGTATTTT
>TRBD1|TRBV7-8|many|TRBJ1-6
CASSTTGGQNSPLHF
TGTGCCAGCAGCACGACAGGGGGCCAGAATTCACCCCTCCACTTT
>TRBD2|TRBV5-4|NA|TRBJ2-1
CASGVRLAGGYEQFF
TGTGCCAGCGGGGTGAGACTAGCGGGAGGGTATGAGCAGTTCTTC
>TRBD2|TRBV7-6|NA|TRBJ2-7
CASSPRGSGRASFYEQYF
TGTGCCAGCAGCCCCAGGGGTAGCGGGAGGGCCTCCTTCTACGAGCAGTACTTC
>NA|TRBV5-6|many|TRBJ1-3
CASSLTGFSGNTIYF
TGTGCCAGCAGCTTGACAGGTTTCTCTGGAAACACCATATATTTT
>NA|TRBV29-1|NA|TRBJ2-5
CSVVGGQETQYF
TGCAGCGTTGTAGGGGGCCAAGAGACCCAGTACTTC
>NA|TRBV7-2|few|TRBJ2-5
CASSLTRGLETQYF
TGTGCCAGCAGCTTAACCAGGGGCCTGGAGACCCAGTACTTC
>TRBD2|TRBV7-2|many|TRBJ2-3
CASSLERTRRDTQYF
TGTGCCAGCAGCTTAGAGAGGACTAGGCGTGATACGCAGTATTTT
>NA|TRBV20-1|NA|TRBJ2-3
CSAFPNTDTQYF
TGCAGTGCTTTCCCGAACACAGATACGCAGTATTTT
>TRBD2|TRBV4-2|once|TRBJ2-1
CASSQFSTTSGSLNEQFF
TGTGCCAGCAGCCAATTCTCCACGACTAGCGGGAGTTTAAATGAGCAGTTCTTC